This T cell receptor beta chain appears in the sequencing data of a study of TIL therapy for anti-PD-1-resistant metastatic lung cancer. V was pared by 2 bases and J by 4 bases, with 11 bases between. This CDR3 has 14 amino acids. Looked up from germline, CDR1 is MDHEN and CDR2 is SYDVKM. The time point was: pre-treatment sample, taken before nivolumab and TIL therapy. The tumor samples were excised metastases, mostly pleural nodules or supraclavicular lymph nodes. The immunoSEQ assay was v3. Each library reached 1.5 million to 2.5 million read pairs, or 5-6 million at deep level. Here immunoSEQ multiplex PCR was the method, and the copy in TCRdb shows in-frame clones only, minus some. The sample yields tens of thousands of clones, about two thirds seen once. In this sample, this clone turned up a few times.

This TCR came from a person aged 25 to 79 with non-small cell lung cancer. Sequenced material: tumor tissue, taken at baseline. This chain joins TRBV28 and TRBJ1-2; D may be TRBD1 (5 bases). DNA of the CDR3: TGTGCCAGCAGTTTAGGAGGGGAGGGCTATGGCTACACCTTC. Encoded protein: CASSLGGEGYGYTF.